This is a list of T cell receptor beta chains from one sample in a study of CD8 T cells in Susac syndrome. A single record per CDR3 protein comes from TCRdb applying MiXCR to the immunoSEQ multiplex PCR reads. The sample yields 170,000 or so distinct CDR3 sequences, roughly 95% seen once. The sequencing input was CD4+ T cells from PBMCs. Receptor source: a human donor with Susac syndrome. Each CDR3 is given with its conserved first and last residue. The order of the fields is CDR3 length, D gene, J gene, V gene, clone size, CDR3 DNA, CDR3 protein. A D gene is named only where the DNA matches it firmly. Clone size is given for some rows only: seen once, a few or many times, or a class if the clone is expanded.

length: 14
D: TRBD1
J: TRBJ2-2
V: TRBV10-3
size: -
DNA: TGTGCCAGCCGGGACAGGGAGGACACCGGGGAGCTGTTTTTT
CDR3: CASRDREDTGELFF

length: 12
D: -
J: TRBJ2-5
V: TRBV2
size: -
DNA: TGTGCCAGCAGTTCTGACGGGGAGACCCAGTACTTC
CDR3: CASSSDGETQYF

length: 15
D: TRBD1
J: TRBJ1-5
V: TRBV6-5
size: -
DNA: TGTGCCAGCAGTTACTCGAAAGGGGGCCATCAGCCCCAGCATTTT
CDR3: CASSYSKGGHQPQHF

length: 16
D: TRBD2
J: TRBJ2-3
V: TRBV28
size: -
DNA: TGTGCCAGCAGTGTAGGGACTAGCGGACACACAGATACGCAGTATTTT
CDR3: CASSVGTSGHTDTQYF

length: 16
D: -
J: TRBJ2-2
V: TRBV2
size: -
DNA: TGTGCCAGCAGGGAGTCCCTGGGGGGTATCACCGGGGAGCTGTTTTTT
CDR3: CASRESLGGITGELFF

length: 16
D: -
J: TRBJ2-3
V: TRBV4-2
size: -
DNA: TGTGCCAGCAGCCCAGGACAGACCCTTAGCACAGATACGCAGTATTTT
CDR3: CASSPGQTLSTDTQYF

length: 15
D: -
J: TRBJ1-6
V: TRBV6-5
size: -
DNA: TGTGCCAGCAGTTACTCTTCGGACAGTAGATCACCCCTCCACTTT
CDR3: CASSYSSDSRSPLHF

length: 14
D: TRBD1
J: TRBJ1-3
V: TRBV5-8
size: -
DNA: TGTGCCAGCAGCTGGGACAGCTCTGGAAACACCATATATTTT
CDR3: CASSWDSSGNTIYF

length: 15
D: -
J: TRBJ2-1
V: TRBV21-1
size: -
DNA: TGTGCCAGCAGCACAAAACTGGACTTTTACAATGAGCAGTTCTTC
CDR3: CASSTKLDFYNEQFF

length: 14
D: -
J: TRBJ2-1
V: TRBV30
size: -
DNA: TGTGCCTTACTCACTGGTAGCTCCTACAATGAGCAGTTCTTC
CDR3: CALLTGSSYNEQFF

length: 15
D: -
J: TRBJ2-1
V: TRBV5-1
size: -
DNA: TGCGCCAGCAGCTTGGGAGGGGTAGGCTACAATGAGCAGTTCTTC
CDR3: CASSLGGVGYNEQFF

length: 13
D: TRBD1
J: TRBJ1-2
V: TRBV30
size: -
DNA: TGTGCCTGGAGTGGGACAGGGCTCTATGGCTACACCTTC
CDR3: CAWSGTGLYGYTF

length: 13
D: -
J: TRBJ2-4
V: TRBV12-3/TRBV12-4
size: -
DNA: TGTGCCAGCAGTTTGGGGGAAGCGGACATTCAGTACTTC
CDR3: CASSLGEADIQYF

length: 17
D: -
J: TRBJ2-1
V: TRBV28
size: -
DNA: TGTGCCAGCAGTCCCTTAGGAAGCGTGAAAACCTACAATGAGCAGTTCTTC
CDR3: CASSPLGSVKTYNEQFF

length: 14
D: -
J: TRBJ2-7
V: TRBV7-9
size: -
DNA: TGTGCCAGCAGCCCACCGGGTGTGTCCCACGAGCAGTACTTC
CDR3: CASSPPGVSHEQYF

length: 14
D: -
J: TRBJ2-3
V: TRBV20-1
size: -
DNA: TGCAGTGCTAGAGATTACGGGGGCAGAGATACGCAGTATTTT
CDR3: CSARDYGGRDTQYF

length: 15
D: TRBD2
J: TRBJ2-1
V: TRBV7-9
size: -
DNA: TGTGCCAGCAGCTCATGGACTAGCGGGCACAATGAGCAGTTCTTC
CDR3: CASSSWTSGHNEQFF

length: 15
D: -
J: TRBJ1-5
V: TRBV6-6
size: -
DNA: TGTGCCAGCAGTTATAGGAGTTCCAGCAATCAGCCCCAGCATTTT
CDR3: CASSYRSSSNQPQHF

length: 11
D: -
J: TRBJ2-3
V: TRBV7-2
size: -
DNA: TGTGCCAGCAGCTCCGCGGGTACGCAGTATTTT
CDR3: CASSSAGTQYF

length: 17
D: TRBD2
J: TRBJ2-3
V: TRBV4-3
size: -
DNA: TGCGCCAGCAGCCAAGATGTGCGGGGGGGCCGGTCAGATACGCAGTATTTT
CDR3: CASSQDVRGGRSDTQYF

length: 15
D: TRBD1
J: TRBJ2-5
V: TRBV4-1
size: -
DNA: TGCGCCAGCAGCCAAACCGGGACAGGGGCAGAGACCCAGTACTTC
CDR3: CASSQTGTGAETQYF

length: 17
D: -
J: TRBJ1-1
V: TRBV6-5
size: -
DNA: TGTGCCAGCAGTTACGTGGGTTTTGGGGGGGTGAACACTGAAGCTTTCTTT
CDR3: CASSYVGFGGVNTEAFF

length: 15
D: -
J: TRBJ1-1
V: TRBV7-9
size: -
DNA: TGTGCCAGCAGCTTAAGTCCTCCGGGGGCCGCTGAAGCTTTCTTT
CDR3: CASSLSPPGAAEAFF

length: 15
D: -
J: TRBJ2-3
V: TRBV28
size: -
DNA: TGTGCCAGCATCCCTCGGACAGGGAGGGCAGATACGCAGTATTTT
CDR3: CASIPRTGRADTQYF

length: 14
D: TRBD1
J: TRBJ1-2
V: TRBV28
size: -
DNA: TGTGCCAGCACTCCCGGGGACAGGGGGTCGGGCTACACCTTC
CDR3: CASTPGDRGSGYTF

length: 13
D: -
J: TRBJ2-7
V: TRBV14
size: -
DNA: TGTGCCAGCAGCCGCGCGGGGCCCTACGAGCAGTACTTC
CDR3: CASSRAGPYEQYF

length: 13
D: -
J: TRBJ1-4
V: TRBV7-9
size: -
DNA: TGTGCCAGCAGCTTTGATTTGACAGGCAAACTGTTTTTT
CDR3: CASSFDLTGKLFF

length: 13
D: -
J: TRBJ1-4
V: TRBV3-1
size: -
DNA: TGTGCCAGCAGCCGTCGACACGTTGAAAAACTGTTTTTT
CDR3: CASSRRHVEKLFF

length: 16
D: -
J: TRBJ2-7
V: TRBV29-1
size: -
DNA: TGCAGCGTTGAAGTCCTCACAGGCCAGGTCTCCTACGAGCAGTACTTC
CDR3: CSVEVLTGQVSYEQYF

length: 12
D: -
J: TRBJ2-5
V: TRBV9
size: -
DNA: TGTGCCAGCAGCATCGAAGGCCAGACCCAGTACTTC
CDR3: CASSIEGQTQYF

length: 12
D: -
J: TRBJ1-1
V: TRBV20-1
size: -
DNA: TGCAGTGCTGAAGCGGGGAACACTGAAGCTTTCTTT
CDR3: CSAEAGNTEAFF

length: 16
D: -
J: TRBJ2-7
V: TRBV5-6
size: -
DNA: TGTGCCAGCAGCTTTCGAGGCAGGGCCTTAATCTACGAGCAGTACTTC
CDR3: CASSFRGRALIYEQYF

length: 13
D: -
J: TRBJ1-1
V: TRBV30
size: -
DNA: TGTGCCTGGAGTCCAAGGGATTCCACTGAAGCTTTCTTT
CDR3: CAWSPRDSTEAFF

length: 12
D: -
J: TRBJ2-5
V: TRBV14
size: -
DNA: TGTGCCAGCAGCCAAGTCGAGCAGACCCAGTACTTC
CDR3: CASSQVEQTQYF

length: 13
D: -
J: TRBJ2-3
V: TRBV9
size: -
DNA: TGTGCCAGCAGCGTAGCCTGGGGGGATACGCAGTATTTT
CDR3: CASSVAWGDTQYF

length: 13
D: -
J: TRBJ2-3
V: TRBV27
size: -
DNA: TGTGCCAGCAGTAGAGGGGGTGTAGGTACGCAGTATTTT
CDR3: CASSRGGVGTQYF

length: 13
D: -
J: TRBJ2-7
V: TRBV14
size: once
DNA: TGTGCCAGCAGCCAAGATTGGGGGCGCGAGCAGTACTTC
CDR3: CASSQDWGREQYF

length: 15
D: -
J: TRBJ2-1
V: TRBV3-1
size: -
DNA: TGTGCCAGCAGCCATAACCCCACGGTCTACAATGAGCAGTTCTTC
CDR3: CASSHNPTVYNEQFF

length: 21
D: TRBD2
J: TRBJ2-4
V: TRBV28
size: once
DNA: TGTGCCAGCAGCCTCCGGGCCGGGACTAGCGGGAGAGGCGCAATGTTAAACATTCAGTACTTC
CDR3: CASSLRAGTSGRGAMLNIQYF

length: 14
D: -
J: TRBJ1-6
V: TRBV18
size: -
DNA: TGTGCCAGCTCACCACTCGCAGGGGATTCACCCCTCCACTTT
CDR3: CASSPLAGDSPLHF

length: 14
D: -
J: TRBJ1-5
V: TRBV18
size: few
DNA: TGTGCCAGCTCGCTCGACCGTAGCAATCAGCCCCAGCATTTT
CDR3: CASSLDRSNQPQHF

length: 12
D: TRBD1
J: TRBJ1-1
V: TRBV29-1
size: -
DNA: TGCAGCGCCCTAAGACAGGGCACTGAAGCTTTCTTT
CDR3: CSALRQGTEAFF

length: 13
D: -
J: TRBJ1-1
V: TRBV12-3/TRBV12-4
size: -
DNA: TGTGCCAGCAGTTTCCGTAGGGATACTGAAGCTTTCTTT
CDR3: CASSFRRDTEAFF

length: 13
D: -
J: TRBJ2-3
V: TRBV20-1
size: -
DNA: TGCAGTGCTAGCGGTCCTAGCACAGATACGCAGTATTTT
CDR3: CSASGPSTDTQYF

length: 14
D: -
J: TRBJ2-5
V: TRBV30
size: -
DNA: TGTGCCTGGAGTACCCGGACAGTCCAAGAGACCCAGTACTTC
CDR3: CAWSTRTVQETQYF

length: 14
D: -
J: TRBJ1-5
V: TRBV30
size: -
DNA: TGTGCCTGGAGTGTACCGGGACGCAATCAGCCCCAGCATTTT
CDR3: CAWSVPGRNQPQHF

length: 15
D: TRBD2
J: TRBJ2-7
V: TRBV28
size: -
DNA: TGTGCCAGCAGTGAACCTGCCGGGACTATCTACGAGCAGTACTTC
CDR3: CASSEPAGTIYEQYF

length: 15
D: -
J: TRBJ2-3
V: TRBV7-2
size: -
DNA: TGTGCCAGCAGCTTAGTCGAGGCCTTCCAATTACTGCAGTATTTT
CDR3: CASSLVEAFQLLQYF

length: 14
D: TRBD1
J: TRBJ1-5
V: TRBV6-5
size: -
DNA: TGTGCCAGCAGGATGACAGGGGCCTATCAGCCCCAGCATTTT
CDR3: CASRMTGAYQPQHF

length: 15
D: -
J: TRBJ2-2
V: TRBV24-1
size: -
DNA: TGTGCCACCAGTGACTACGACCGGTTGGGCGGGGAGCTGTTTTTT
CDR3: CATSDYDRLGGELFF

length: 11
D: -
J: TRBJ1-6
V: TRBV12-3/TRBV12-4
size: -
DNA: TGTGCCAGCAGTGCGTTCGGACCCCTCCACTTT
CDR3: CASSAFGPLHF

length: 14
D: -
J: TRBJ1-1
V: TRBV7-9
size: -
DNA: TGTGCCAGCAGCTTTCGCAGGGGGAACACTGAAGCTTTCTTT
CDR3: CASSFRRGNTEAFF

length: 14
D: -
J: TRBJ2-4
V: TRBV28
size: -
DNA: TGTGCCAGCACCTTAGGGGGTGTCAAAAACATTCAGTACTTC
CDR3: CASTLGGVKNIQYF

length: 15
D: TRBD1
J: TRBJ1-6
V: TRBV29-1
size: -
DNA: TGCAGCGTGACGACAGGGAGCTCCTATAATTCACCCCTCCACTTT
CDR3: CSVTTGSSYNSPLHF

length: 12
D: -
J: TRBJ1-6
V: TRBV10-3
size: -
DNA: TGTGCCATCAGTGAAAGAGATTCACCCCTCCACTTT
CDR3: CAISERDSPLHF